These 2 T cell receptor beta chains share one sample of origin, sequenced in a study of metastatic and nonmetastatic thyroid tumors. No patient received treatment before thyroid surgery. Through MiXCR, TCRdb re-clonotyped the PCR reads. Of around 40,000 clones in the sample, approximately 18% were seen once. Sequenced sample: blood. Receptors were obtained from a male donor with papillary thyroid cancer or a benign thyroid nodule (not recorded which). Some clones in this sample may be carry-over from other donors' samples.

There are many counts of this clone. This chain joins TRBV7-2 and TRBJ2-1, with 9 bases identical to TRBD1. The CDR3 length is 15 residues. Trimming cost V 4 bases and J 8 bases; bases outside gene matches: 9. Germline V gene sequence: CDR1 SGHTA, CDR2 FQGNSA. The CDR3 loop is CASSSRTGQGDEQFF. DNA of the CDR3: TGTGCCAGCAGCTCCCGGACGGGACAGGGCGATGAGCAGTTCTTC.

This clone was counted many times. V is TRBV6-1 and J is TRBJ2-3, with 7 bases matching TRBD1. V was pared by 8 bases and J by 2 bases, with 10 bases of the junction left unmatched. The CDR3 contains 15 residues. Looked up from germline, CDR1 is MNHNS and CDR2 is SASEGT. The CDR3 nucleotides read TGTGCCAGCCGATGGACAGGATCAACCACAGATACGCAGTATTTT. Protein product: CASRWTGSTTDTQYF.